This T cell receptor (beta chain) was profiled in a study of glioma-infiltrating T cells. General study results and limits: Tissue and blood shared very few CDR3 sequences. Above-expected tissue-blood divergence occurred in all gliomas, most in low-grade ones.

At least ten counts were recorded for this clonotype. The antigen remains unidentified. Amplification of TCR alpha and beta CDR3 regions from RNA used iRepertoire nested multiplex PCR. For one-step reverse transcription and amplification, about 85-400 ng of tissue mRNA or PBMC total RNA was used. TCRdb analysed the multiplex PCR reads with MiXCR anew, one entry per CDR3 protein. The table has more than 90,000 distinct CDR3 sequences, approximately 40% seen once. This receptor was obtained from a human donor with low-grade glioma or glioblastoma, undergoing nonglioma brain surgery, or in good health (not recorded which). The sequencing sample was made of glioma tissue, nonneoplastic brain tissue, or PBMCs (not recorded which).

The CDR3 reads CASSLVPGQETQYF. The DNA for the CDR3 is TGCGCCAGCAGCTTGGTCCCGGGCCAAGAGACCCAGTACTTC. The chain joins TRBV5-1 to TRBJ2-5; D call uncertain. CDR3 length: 14 residues. The germline V gene has CDR1 SGHRS and CDR2 YFSETQ. Trimming removed 0 bases from V and 1 base from J, with 7 bases in between.